The present TCR beta chain was sequenced within a study of T cells in Graves' hyperthyroidism and ophthalmopathy. Regarding the study as a whole: The model identified upcoming ophthalmopathy a median around 6 months ahead of onset. Stable hyperthyroidism was separated from ophthalmopathy by a model based on 13 V-J features.

CDR3 length: 14 residues. Germline lookup yields CDR1 DFQATT and CDR2 SNEGSKA (reference sequence). The V segment lost 3 bases and the J segment 7 bases; nucleotides outside the gene matches: 8. Worth noting for this clonotype: Its cognate antigen is unknown.

Amplification yielded TCR beta CDR3 regions, with RNA transcripts as the source. RT-PCR in the first round (using the HTBI primer set) targeted the TCR CDR3. TCRdb re-called the multiplex PCR reads through MiXCR, storing one row per CDR3 protein. Of approximately 530,000 distinct CDR3 sequences detected, about 20% appear once; the ten largest clones hold over 45%. Sample: blood. The receptor comes from a middle-aged man with Graves' ophthalmopathy. The chain couples TRBV20-1 to TRBJ2-1; 8 bases are shared with TRBD2. The CDR3 here is CSASYGRAENEQFF. The CDR3 region has the DNA TGCAGTGCTAGTTACGGGAGGGCCGAAAATGAGCAGTTCTTC.